This T cell receptor beta chain came from a study of cytomegalovirus exposure and HLA in healthy donors. This clone was seen a handful of times. Its antigen remains unknown. A multiplex PCR was run with 60 Vbeta primers and 13 Jbeta primers. Libraries were prepared by immunoSEQ multiplex PCR; TCRdb keeps only in-frame clonotypes and omits some of them. The sample contains 85,000 to 90,000 clones, about 76% of which appear only once. This CDR3 is 15 amino acids long. The V gene lost 2 bases and the J gene lost 7 bases, with 17 bases spanning the gap. Germline V CDR1 and CDR2: MNHNS, SASEGT. Study findings and constraints: Cytomegalovirus status was reportedly diagnosed by the classifier with high sensitivity and specificity. Equally common other TCR beta chains were less clonally expanded than HLA-associated ones, a later analysis found. In vitro experiments confirmed that a few CMV-associated chains were specific for CMV antigens.

The chain has TRBV6-1 and TRBJ1-2; TRBD1 is a possible D gene (6 bases). The clonotype originates from a man aged 25 to 45 in good health and CMV-seropositive. The sample taken for sequencing was PBMCs. The CDR3 DNA follows: TGTGCCAGCAGTGAAACTTCGCAGGGGATCGGTGGCTACACCTTC. Translated, it gives CASSETSQGIGGYTF.